This TCR beta chain was found in a study of OX40 agonist ivuxolimab in advanced cancers. Regarding the study as a whole: Antigens targeted by the expanded peripheral T cells were not determined.

The CDR3 has 12 residues. Between the trimmed V and J ends, which lost 3 bases and 1 base, there was a span of 3 bases. CDR1 is SEHNR and CDR2 is FQNEAQ in the germline V gene (reference sequence). Assay used: immunoSEQ multiplex PCR; TCRdb lists only in-frame clones, some missing. The sample includes about 80,000 clones, about 88% of them seen just once. This clone was detected a few times. Its antigen is as yet unknown. Sequences were derived from CD4+ or CD8+ T cells sorted from blood, sampled in a trial of the OX40 agonist ivuxolimab. This TCR derives from an adult with an advanced solid tumor such as melanoma, head and neck, liver or kidney cancer. The gene calls are TRBV7-9 and TRBJ1-1; no reliable D call. The CDR3 bases are TGTGCCAGCAGCTTTCCGAACACTGAAGCTTTCTTT. Its translation is CASSFPNTEAFF. The full variable domain, in which reference TRBV7-9 and TRBJ1-1 provide the parts outside the CDR3, is DTGVSQNPRHKITKRGQNVTFRCDPISEHNRLYWYRQTLGQGPEFLTYFQNEAQLEKSRLLSDRFSAERPKGSFSTLEIQRTEQGDSAMYLCASSFPNTEAFFGQGTRLTVV.